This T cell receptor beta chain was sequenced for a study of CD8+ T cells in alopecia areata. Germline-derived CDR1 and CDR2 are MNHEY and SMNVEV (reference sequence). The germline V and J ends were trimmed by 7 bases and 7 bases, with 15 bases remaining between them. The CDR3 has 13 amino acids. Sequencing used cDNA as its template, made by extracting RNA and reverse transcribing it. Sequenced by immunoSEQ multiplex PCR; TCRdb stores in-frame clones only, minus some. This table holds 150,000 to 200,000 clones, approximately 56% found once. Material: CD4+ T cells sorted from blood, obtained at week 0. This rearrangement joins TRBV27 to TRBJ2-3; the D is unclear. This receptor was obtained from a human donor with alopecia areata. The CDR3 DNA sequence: TGTGCCAGCACCCAAAACCAGGCTCATACGCAGTATTTT. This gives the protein CASTQNQAHTQYF.